The T cell receptor beta chain described here comes from a study of T-cell reconstitution after alpha-beta-depleted transplantation in children. Study conclusions and caveats: From newly produced T cells came most of the T-cell counts and diversity one year after transplant.

This CDR3 region has 16 residues. Germline loops: CDR1 SGHTA, CDR2 FQGNSA. Trimming took off 5 bases at V and 1 base at J, with 15 bases between the two ends. For TCRbeta, the library was prepared with unique molecular identifiers. TCRdb reanalysed the PCR reads using MiXCR and keeps one entry per CDR3 protein. The sample has hundreds of thousands of distinct CDR3 sequences; around a sixth are singletons. As to this clonotype: Antigen unknown.

This chain joins TRBV7-2 and TRBJ2-1; D may be TRBD2 (7 bases). This specimen was PBMCs, mostly from graft donor cells, taken 360 days after TCRalphabeta/CD19-depleted stem cell transplant. The TCR sequence derives from a male patient aged 2-15 years who had a stem cell transplant for acute lymphoblastic leukemia, so the T cells may come from the graft donor. DNA for the CDR3: TGTGCCAGCAGCCCAAGGCGGGGGCAATCCTACAATGAGCAGTTCTTC. It translates to CASSPRRGQSYNEQFF.